Shown below are 12 T cell receptor beta chains from a single sample sequenced in a study of T cell clonality in common variable immunodeficiency. Sequencing used immunoSEQ multiplex PCR; TCRdb keeps in-frame clones, though not all of them. The sample includes more than 55,000 clones, none of them occurring once. Input material: peripheral blood mononuclear cells. These receptors all come from a person aged 18 to 75 in good health.

This clone was seen many times. Partial CDR3 DNA: TGTGCCAGCAGCCCCACTAGCGGAACCTACGAG. Its protein is CASSPTSGTYE. The entire CDR3 is CASSPTSGTYEQYF. This chain links TRBV7-2 with TRBJ2-7, with 8 bases that match TRBD2. The read terminates 3 residues before the CDR3 end, so the remaining end is supplied by the germline J gene. After removal of 5 bases from V and 2 bases from J, the junction contained 5 bases not matched to a gene. Germline loops: CDR1 SGHTA, CDR2 FQGNSA. The CDR3 contains 14 residues.

This clone was seen many times. The CDR3 end is not reached by the read, which stops 3 residues before it; the germline J gene fills it in. V gene TRBV15 combines with J gene TRBJ1-5; possible D gene TRBD1, 5 bases. Germline CDR1 and CDR2: LNHNV and YYDKDF (reference sequence). The V end was cut by 4 bases, the J end by 7 bases, with 11 bases between. CDR3 length: 13 amino acids. Incomplete CDR3 DNA: TGTGCCACCAGCATTCTTAGGGGCCAGCCC. Protein product: CATSILRGQP. The CDR3 in its entirety is CATSILRGQPQHF.

In this sample, this clone turned up many times. The read ends 3 residues shy of where the CDR3 ends; the end is completed using the germline J gene. The rearrangement uses TRBV30 and TRBJ2-1; TRBD2 matches at 7 bases. This CDR3 region has 14 residues. The ends lost 5 bases at V and 1 base at J; junction bases unmatched: 5. The germline CDR1 and CDR2 sequences are GTSNPN and SVGIG (reference sequence). CDR3 protein: CAWCPGLSYNEQFF. The part of the CDR3 DNA that was read is TGTGCCTGGTGTCCGGGACTATCCTACAATGAG.

Many counts were recorded for this clone. The read terminates 3 residues ahead of where the CDR3 ends, so the germline J gene completes it. The rearrangement uses TRBV5-1 and TRBJ1-4; D possibly corresponds to TRBD1 (6 bases). The CDR3 runs to 14 residues. CDR1 and CDR2 (germline): SGHRS, YFSETQ. The ends were cut back, 4 bases at V and 4 bases at J, with 11 bases in the middle. CDR3 DNA, as far as it was read: TGCGCCAGCAGCCCGGACAGACATAATGAAAAA. It yields the protein CASSPDRHNEK. The full CDR3 protein is CASSPDRHNEKLFF. The full variable domain, in which reference TRBV5-1 and TRBJ1-4 provide the parts outside the CDR3, is KAGVTQTPRYLIKTRGQQVTLSCSPISGHRSVSWYQQTPGQGLQFLFEYFSETQRNKGNFPGRFSGRQFSNSRSEMNVSTLELGDSALYLCASSPDRHNEKLFFGSGTQLSVL.

This clone was counted ten times or more. CDR3 in amino acids: CATSRDWTGANEQYF. The CDR3 DNA, read in part, is TGTGCCACCAGCAGGGATTGGACAGGGGCCAACGAG. The V gene is TRBV15, the J gene TRBJ2-7; 9 bases are a match to TRBD1. The read terminates 3 residues ahead of where the CDR3 ends, so the germline J gene completes it. The trim removed 3 bases at V and 5 bases at J, leaving 8 bases unmatched. The germline V gene encodes CDR1 LNHNV and CDR2 YYDKDF (reference sequence). This CDR3 has 15 residues.

This clone has a count of ten or more. The sequenced fragment ends 3 residues before the CDR3 boundary, so the rest is inferred from the germline J gene. The genes are TRBV27 and TRBJ2-1; unclear D gene. The CDR3 is 16 amino acids. Germline lookup yields CDR1 MNHEY and CDR2 SMNVEV (reference sequence). V dropped 4 bases and J dropped 0 bases, with 13 bases sitting between them. CDR3 sequence: CASSSAPGGSYNEQFF. Incomplete CDR3 DNA: TGTGCCAGCAGTTCCGCCCCGGGTGGCTCCTACAATGAG.

This clone was observed many times. The observed sequence ends 3 residues before the CDR3 terminus, with the missing tail filled in from the germline J gene. V gene TRBV20-1 combines with J gene TRBJ2-7; possibly TRBD1 for D (5 bases). Trimming left V 0 bases short and J 6 bases short, with 15 bases between. Looked up from germline, CDR1 is DFQATT and CDR2 is SNEGSKA (reference sequence). The CDR3 length is 14 residues. The covered CDR3 bases are TGCAGTGCTAGAGATCCGGCAGGGATGGGCGAG. Protein: CSARDPAGMGE. The full CDR3 reads CSARDPAGMGEQYF.

This clone was recorded many times. The read stops 3 residues short of the end of the CDR3; the missing end is completed from the germline J gene. The rearrangement links TRBV5-1 to TRBJ2-3, with TRBD1 matching over 11 bases. The V and J ends lost 3 bases and 6 bases, in that order; junction bases with no gene match: 3. The germline CDR1 and CDR2 sequences are SGHRS and YFSETQ. This CDR3 contains 14 residues. The covered CDR3 bases are TGCGCCAGCAGCTCAGGACAGGGGGCTGATACG. It specifies CASSSGQGADT. The complete CDR3 reads CASSSGQGADTQYF.

This clone was observed many times. The CDR3 end lies 3 residues beyond the end of the read and is filled in from the germline J gene. The gene calls are TRBV20-1 and TRBJ2-5, with D perhaps TRBD1 (6 bases). The germline V and J ends were trimmed by 2 bases and 4 bases, with 14 bases remaining between them. CDR1 and CDR2 (germline): DFQATT, SNEGSKA (reference sequence). The CDR3 runs 14 residues. The CDR3 loop is CSARTQGMGETQYF. Partial CDR3 DNA: TGCAGTGCTAGAACTCAGGGGATGGGAGAGACC.

This clone was observed many times. Sequencing ends 3 residues short of the CDR3 end; the germline J gene provides the rest. This chain connects TRBV11-3 to TRBJ1-2; 10 nucleotides align to TRBD1. The length of the CDR3 is 13 residues. Trimming removed 3 bases from V and 6 bases from J; junction bases left unmatched: 1. Germline loops: CDR1 SGHNT, CDR2 YENEEA. CDR3 DNA, as far as it was read: TGTGCCAGCAGCTTCGGGACAGGGGATGGC. Protein product: CASSFGTGDG. Given in full, the CDR3 is CASSFGTGDGYTF.

This clone was seen many times. The missing CDR3 end, 3 residues past where the read stops, is filled in from the germline J gene. The chain carries TRBV7-9 and TRBJ1-2; TRBD1 aligns across 7 bases. The CDR3 is made up of 12 amino acids. Germline V gene lookup returns CDR1 SEHNR and CDR2 FQNEAQ (reference sequence). CDR3 DNA (partial): TGTGCCAGTACCACAGGGGAGAGGGGC. It is translated as CASTTGERG. The whole CDR3 protein is CASTTGERGYTF.

This clone showed up many times. The CDR3 extends 3 residues past the end of the read, so its final part is completed from the germline J gene. This chain joins TRBV7-3 and TRBJ2-1; TRBD1 might be the D (5 bases). CDR1 is SGHTA, CDR2 FQGTGA, per germline. This CDR3 is 14 amino acids long. The V end lost 5 bases, the J end lost 4 bases, and 12 bases lay between the germline ends. The part of the CDR3 DNA that was read is TGTGCCAGCAGCCATAAAACAGGTTACAATGAG. The encoded protein is CASSHKTGYNE. Given in full, the CDR3 is CASSHKTGYNEQFF.